Following are 20 T cell receptor beta chains from one sample sequenced in a study of identical twins. TCRdb re-analysed the 5' RACE reads in MiXCR, keeping a single row per CDR3 protein. This sample has about 920,000 distinct CDR3 sequences, with around an eighth found just once. These records were also assigned to another study, of yellow fever vaccine responses in identical twins.

Sequencing used PBMCs. These TCRs come from a young woman in good health.

This clonotype was seen many times. The rearrangement uses TRBV12-3 or TRBV12-4 and TRBJ1-6; D is uncertain. The CDR3 runs to 13 residues. The ends were cut back, 6 bases at V and 7 bases at J, with 10 bases in the middle. The CDR3 DNA is TGTGCCAGCAGCTCCAGGCCCAATTCACCCCTCCACTTT. Encoded protein: CASSSRPNSPLHF.

This clonotype was seen only a few times. V gene TRBV5-1 combines with J gene TRBJ1-1; D is unresolved. The CDR3 contains 14 residues. In germline, CDR1 is SGHRS, CDR2 YFSETQ. Trimming took 2 bases from V and 5 from J, leaving 13 bases between them. The CDR3 sequence: CASSFGVGETEAFF. In DNA form, the CDR3 reads TGCGCCAGCAGCTTTGGGGTCGGTGAAACTGAAGCTTTCTTT.

In this sample, this clonotype turned up many times. The J gene is TRBJ2-5, the V gene TRBV24-1; D perhaps matches TRBD2 (5 bases). The CDR3 has 14 amino acids. With 4 bases removed from V and 3 bases from J, the gap between germline ends came to 11 bases. The germline V gene has CDR1 KGHDR and CDR2 SFDVKD. CDR3 nucleotides: TGTGCCACCAGTGACCCGGACGGGGAAGAGACCCAGTACTTC. Translating gives CATSDPDGEETQYF.

This clonotype was recorded many times. The rearrangement uses TRBV10-2 and TRBJ1-5; D is unresolved. Germline CDR1 is WSHSY and CDR2 is SAAADI. V was pared by 1 base and J by 6 bases, with 13 bases between. The CDR3 has 15 residues. DNA of the CDR3: TGCGCCAGCAGTGAGTTTGTCATTAGTGGTCAGCCCCAGCATTTT. This gives the protein CASSEFVISGQPQHF.

This clonotype was picked up a small number of times. The gene calls are TRBV5-1 and TRBJ2-7; D gene uncertain. The CDR3 consists of 14 residues. CDR1 is SGHRS, CDR2 YFSETQ, per germline. V lost 6 bases and J lost 3, with 16 bases in between. The CDR3 DNA reads as TGCGCCAGCAAATCGGGCCTTGGGATCTACGAGCAGTACTTC. This codes for CASKSGLGIYEQYF.

There are a few counts of this clonotype. J is TRBJ2-1 and V is TRBV12-3 or TRBV12-4, with D unresolved. The CDR3 runs to 16 residues. The V gene lost 6 bases and the J gene lost 9 bases, with 24 bases spanning the gap. The CDR3: CASSGRVGALKGEQFF. CDR3 sequence (DNA): TGTGCCAGCAGCGGAAGGGTTGGAGCGTTAAAGGGTGAGCAGTTCTTC.

This clonotype appeared a few times. The chain links TRBV28 to TRBJ2-2, with 9 bases lining up with TRBD1. This CDR3 spans 15 amino acids. Germline V gene data show CDR1 as MDHEN and CDR2 as SYDVKM. V was pared by 4 bases and J by 6 bases, with 6 bases of the junction left unmatched. The CDR3 nucleotides read TGTGCCAGCAGTTACAGGGGGCCCCGGCCCGGGGAGCTGTTTTTT. It yields the protein CASSYRGPRPGELFF.

The chain joins TRBV7-8 to TRBJ2-1, with 14 positions matching TRBD2. This CDR3 contains 19 residues. Germline V gives CDR1 SGHVS, CDR2 FQNEAQ. V trimming: 5 bases; J trimming: 6 bases; junction bases outside the gene matches: 15. The CDR3 coding sequence is TGTGCCAGCAGCACACACAATCCGGGACTAGCGGGAGACCTCAATGAGCAGTTCTTC. This encodes CASSTHNPGLAGDLNEQFF.

J is TRBJ1-3 and V is TRBV20-1, with D perhaps TRBD1 (6 bases). Germline-derived CDR1 and CDR2 are DFQATT and SNEGSKA (reference sequence). The CDR3 is made up of 14 amino acids. V lost 0 bases to trimming and J lost 2 bases, with 8 bases between them. The CDR3 loop is CSARERGTGNTIYF. Here the CDR3 DNA reads TGCAGTGCTAGAGAGAGGGGGACTGGAAACACCATATATTTT.

The rearrangement joins TRBV20-1 to TRBJ1-2; 7 nucleotides align to TRBD1. V shed 5 bases and J 7 bases; nucleotides not matched to a gene: 7. This CDR3 is built from 12 residues. Looked up from germline, CDR1 is DFQATT and CDR2 is SNEGSKA (reference sequence). In DNA, the CDR3 is TGCAGTGCTCCGACAGGGCCTTCTGGCTACACCTTC. Protein sequence: CSAPTGPSGYTF.

The table lists this clonotype with many counts. V is TRBV4-1 and J is TRBJ1-1, with D unclear. V shed 1 base and J shed 0 bases, with 9 bases lying between them. This CDR3 region has 15 residues. CDR1 and CDR2 (germline): MGHRA, YSYEKL. In DNA, the CDR3 is TGCGCCAGCAGCCAAGTGAGGGCCGTGAACACTGAAGCTTTCTTT. Amino acids: CASSQVRAVNTEAFF.

This clonotype was recorded a few times. This sequence joins TRBV5-1 and TRBJ1-1; 8 nucleotides match TRBD1. Unmatched junction bases numbered 2, after V lost 3 bases and J lost 1 base. Germline V gives CDR1 SGHRS, CDR2 YFSETQ. CDR3 length: 14 residues. CDR3 amino acids: CASSWGQENTEAFF. As DNA, the CDR3 is TGCGCCAGCAGCTGGGGACAGGAGAACACTGAAGCTTTCTTT.

The chain combines TRBV5-1 with TRBJ2-7; 10 bases align to TRBD2. Trimming at V came to 4 bases and at J to 0 bases, leaving 10 bases not matched to a gene. The germline CDR1 and CDR2 sequences are SGHRS and YFSETQ. The CDR3 extends over 17 amino acids. This chain's CDR3 is CASSRTMTSGYSYEQYF. The CDR3 coding sequence is TGCGCCAGCAGCCGTACAATGACTAGCGGGTACTCCTACGAGCAGTACTTC.

This clonotype showed up just a few times. The chain combines TRBV11-2 with TRBJ2-1; 9 bases fit TRBD2. The germline CDR1 and CDR2 sequences are SGHAT and FQNNGV. The CDR3 length is 17 residues. Losses at the gene ends were 4 bases for V and 4 bases for J; bases not matched to a gene: 11. The CDR3 DNA sequence: TGTGCCAGCAGCTCAACCCTCCTGGGACTAGCTTACAATGAGCAGTTCTTC. It is translated as CASSSTLLGLAYNEQFF.

The chain links TRBV2 to TRBJ2-1; 9 nucleotides agree with TRBD2. The V gene's germline CDR1 is SNHLY and CDR2 FYNNEI. The V gene end was trimmed by 6 bases and the J gene end by 15 bases; junction bases not matched to a gene: 6. The CDR3 has 11 residues. This chain's CDR3 is CASREGLAPFF. For the CDR3, the DNA is TGTGCCAGCAGAGAGGGACTAGCTCCGTTCTTC. Combining the CDR3 with reference TRBV2 and TRBJ2-1 gives the whole variable domain EPEVTQTPSHQVTQMGQEVILRCVPISNHLYFYWYRQILGQKVEFLVSFYNNEISEKSEIFDDQFSVERPDGSNFTLKIRSTKLEDSAMYFCASREGLAPFFGPGTRLTVL.

Only a few counts were recorded for this clonotype. V usage is TRBV12-3 or TRBV12-4 and J usage is TRBJ2-1; TRBD2 agrees at 7 bases. Losses at the gene ends were 6 bases for V and 10 bases for J; bases not matched to a gene: 12. This CDR3 has 14 residues. CDR3 region: CASSSTGTTNEQFF. CDR3 in DNA: TGTGCCAGCAGCTCAACCGGGACTACAAACGAGCAGTTCTTC.

The chain combines TRBV11-3 with TRBJ2-1; TRBD2 agrees at 7 bases. The CDR3 covers 16 residues. Trimming took 3 bases from V and 6 from J; bases not matched to a gene: 11. CDR1 and CDR2 (germline): SGHNT, YENEEA. The CDR3 nucleotides read TGTGCCAGCAGCTTTGTGGGGGGGTTACCCTTCAATGAGCAGTTCTTC. Its translation: CASSFVGGLPFNEQFF.

At least ten counts were recorded for this clonotype. CDR3: CAISEVQVLKRNYGYTF. CDR3 DNA sequence: TGTGCCATCAGTGAGGTGCAGGTACTAAAAAGAAACTATGGCTACACCTTC. The rearrangement joins TRBV10-3 to TRBJ1-2; D remains ambiguous. Looked up from germline, CDR1 is ENHRY and CDR2 is SYGVKD. The ends were cut back, 2 bases at V and 2 bases at J, with 18 bases in the middle. The CDR3 length is 17 residues.

The chain has TRBV4-1 and TRBJ1-2, with a possible D match to TRBD1 (5 bases). Looked up from germline, CDR1 is MGHRA and CDR2 is YSYEKL. Trimming stripped 0 bases from V and 6 bases from J, with 14 bases between. This CDR3 comprises 15 residues. The CDR3 is CASSQDQPGSDGYTF. The DNA for the CDR3 is TGCGCCAGCAGCCAAGATCAGCCAGGGAGTGATGGCTACACCTTC.

The rearrangement joins TRBV20-1 to TRBJ2-1, with D possibly TRBD1 on 5 matching bases. This CDR3 contains 11 residues. Trimming removed 7 bases from V and 5 bases from J, with 9 bases in between. Germline lookup yields CDR1 DFQATT and CDR2 SNEGSKA (reference sequence). The CDR3 here is CSGYRNNEQFF. CDR3 sequence (DNA): TGCAGTGGGTACAGGAACAATGAGCAGTTCTTC.